Below are 26 T cell receptor beta chains sequenced from a single sample in a study of CD8 T cells in ankylosing spondylitis. Findings of the study overall: It appeared that ankylosing spondylitis blood was characterized by a TCR beta motif of seven or eight highly homologous variants.

TCRdb re-analysed the 5' RACE reads in MiXCR, keeping a single row per CDR3 protein. Here the sample spans about 90,000 distinct CDR3 sequences, approximately 9.6% being singletons. The antigens these receptors bind are not known. Sequencing used blood, either unsorted or a sorted T cell fraction (not recorded which). Every receptor here comes from a male donor with ankylosing spondylitis.

This clonotype occurred many times. The rearrangement joins TRBV20-1 to TRBJ1-2; D call uncertain. The V gene's germline CDR1 is DFQATT and CDR2 SNEGSKA (reference sequence). Trimming cost V 1 base and J 8 bases, with 11 bases left between them. The CDR3 has 12 residues. CDR3 coding DNA: TGCAGTGCTAGAGGGAGGCTGGGAGGCTACACCTTC. Protein product: CSARGRLGGYTF.

The V call is TRBV5-1, the J call TRBJ2-6; D call uncertain. The ends were cut back, 0 bases at V and 0 bases at J, with 10 bases in the middle. The germline CDR1 and CDR2 sequences are SGHRS and YFSETQ. This CDR3 has 17 residues. The CDR3 here is CASSLVWVSSGANVLTF. The DNA for the CDR3 is TGCGCCAGCAGCTTGGTTTGGGTTAGCTCTGGGGCCAACGTCCTGACTTTC.

The table lists this clonotype with a few counts. The chain uses TRBV27 and TRBJ2-5; 9 bases line up with TRBD1. V lost 8 bases to trimming and J lost 5 bases; unmatched junction nucleotides: 3. This CDR3 is 12 amino acids long. Germline V lookup: CDR1 MNHEY, CDR2 SMNVEV (reference sequence). The CDR3 region is CASGQGWETQYF. The CDR3 DNA reads TGTGCCAGCGGACAGGGGTGGGAGACCCAGTACTTC.

There are many counts of this clonotype. The V call is TRBV29-1, the J call TRBJ2-3, with 10 bases identical to TRBD1. The V gene's germline CDR1 is SQVTM and CDR2 ANQGSEA. This CDR3 contains 21 residues. Trimming removed 2 bases from V and 2 bases from J; junction bases left unmatched: 22. This CDR3 reads CSVEPRHATGGSFTYTDTQYF. CDR3 nucleotides: TGCAGCGTTGAACCCCGTCATGCGACAGGGGGCTCATTCACTTACACAGATACGCAGTATTTT.

This clonotype was observed many times. The V gene is TRBV15, the J gene TRBJ2-7; the match to TRBD2 covers 7 bases. The V gene's germline CDR1 is LNHNV and CDR2 YYDKDF (reference sequence). This CDR3 spans 13 amino acids. J lost 6 bases, V lost 0 bases, and 2 bases had no gene match. CDR3 region: CATSRDWTSEQYV. CDR3 nucleotide sequence: TGTGCCACCAGCAGAGATTGGACTAGCGAGCAGTACGTC.

This clonotype was detected ten times or more. The genes are TRBV12-3 or TRBV12-4 and TRBJ1-5; no definite D call. The V end lost 8 bases, the J end lost 4 bases, and 18 bases lay between the germline ends. There are 15 residues in the CDR3. This chain's CDR3 is CASAELGIGNQPQHF. Here the CDR3 DNA reads TGTGCCAGCGCAGAGTTAGGGATAGGGAATCAGCCCCAGCATTTT.

In this sample, this clonotype turned up a few times. This chain connects TRBV12-3 or TRBV12-4 to TRBJ1-1; D perhaps matches TRBD1 (6 bases). V was shortened by 6 bases and J by 0 bases, with 17 bases between the two germline ends. The CDR3 length is 16 residues. CDR3 nucleotides: TGTGCCAGCAGCCCGGGACAACCTTCTATGAACACTGAAGCTTTCTTT. Amino acid sequence: CASSPGQPSMNTEAFF.

The V gene is TRBV3-1, the J gene TRBJ2-2; no definite D call. Germline V CDR1 and CDR2: LGHDT, YNNKEL (reference sequence). V lost 7 bases and J lost 4, with 7 bases in between. The CDR3 consists of 12 residues. The CDR3 is CASTPGTGELFF. CDR3 bases: TGTGCCAGCACCCCGGGCACCGGGGAGCTGTTTTTT. The whole variable domain, remainder taken from reference TRBV3-1 and TRBJ2-2, is DTAVSQTPKYLVTQMGNDKSIKCEQNLGHDTMYWYKQDSKKFLKIMFSYNNKELIINETVPNRFSPKSPDKAHLNLHINSLELGDSAVYFCASTPGTGELFFGEGSRLTVL.

This clonotype showed up many times. The V and J genes are TRBV6-2 or TRBV6-3 and TRBJ2-4, with 7 bases fitting TRBD2. The germline V gene encodes CDR1 MNHEY and CDR2 SVGEGT. V shed 2 bases and J 4 bases; nucleotides not matched to a gene: 11. The CDR3 totals 17 residues. The CDR3 sequence: CASSYPVGGSGKNIQYF. CDR3 DNA: TGTGCCAGCAGTTACCCTGTGGGGGGGAGCGGTAAAAACATTCAGTACTTC.

This clonotype was detected a few times. V and J are TRBV18 and TRBJ1-1, with 7 bases that match TRBD1. Unmatched junction bases numbered 10, after V lost 6 bases and J lost 6 bases. The CDR3 extends over 14 amino acids. CDR1 KGHSH and CDR2 LQKENI come from the germline V gene. This CDR3 is CASSRLTGYPEAFF. The CDR3 DNA reads TGTGCCAGCTCTCGGCTGACAGGGTACCCTGAAGCTTTCTTT.

In its sample, this clonotype was seen a few times. V gene TRBV9 combines with J gene TRBJ1-1; D uncertain. V was cut by 4 bases and J by 1 base, with 11 bases left in between. From germline, CDR1 is SGDLS and CDR2 YYNGEE. CDR3 size: 14 residues. The DNA of the CDR3 is TGTGCCAGCAGCCTCGAACGGGGGAACACTGAAGCTTTCTTT. Amino acid sequence: CASSLERGNTEAFF.

The sample holds many counts of this clonotype. The chain recombines TRBV12-3 or TRBV12-4 with TRBJ1-1, with unresolved D. The CDR3 runs to 12 residues. V shed 7 bases and J shed 1 base, with 7 bases lying between them. As DNA, the CDR3 is TGTGCCAGCACTTCCAGGAACACTGAAGCTTTCTTT. This sequence encodes CASTSRNTEAFF.

This clonotype was detected ten times or more. This chain links TRBV7-2 with TRBJ1-1; no firm D call. Trimming removed 3 bases from V and 0 bases from J, with 8 bases in between. The CDR3 consists of 14 residues. CDR1 is SGHTA and CDR2 is FQGNSA in the germline V gene. The CDR3 protein is CASSLWLLNTEAFF. The CDR3 region has the DNA TGTGCCAGCAGCTTGTGGCTGCTGAACACTGAAGCTTTCTTT.

This chain links TRBV11-2 with TRBJ2-7; the match to TRBD2 covers 11 bases. Germline values: CDR1 SGHAT, CDR2 FQNNGV. V was clipped by 8 bases and J by 2 bases; unmatched bases: 14. This CDR3 spans 17 amino acids. CDR3 region: CASQGDFGTSGTYEQYF. DNA for the CDR3: TGTGCCAGCCAAGGGGACTTTGGGACTAGCGGCACCTACGAGCAGTACTTC.

This clonotype was seen at least ten times. The V and J genes are TRBV12-3 or TRBV12-4 and TRBJ2-7; D may correspond to TRBD1 or TRBD2 (6 bases each). V lost 6 bases, J lost 1 base, and 10 bases lay in between. The CDR3 spans 13 residues. The CDR3 sequence is CASRQGGSYEQYV. CDR3 DNA: TGTGCCAGCAGACAGGGAGGTTCCTACGAGCAGTACGTC.

This clonotype came up a few times. The genes are TRBV11-2 and TRBJ2-7, with D perhaps TRBD1 (5 bases). Germline V lookup: CDR1 SGHAT, CDR2 FQNNGV. The CDR3 has 14 residues. Deletions cut 1 base from V and 5 bases from J, with 12 bases between. CDR3 residues: CASSLGARVHEQYF. The CDR3 bases are TGTGCCAGCAGCTTAGGGGCCAGGGTGCACGAGCAGTACTTC.

V usage is TRBV5-6 and J usage is TRBJ2-2; maybe TRBD1 (5 bases). Deletions cut 3 bases from V and 6 bases from J, with 21 bases between. The CDR3 spans 17 residues. Germline V gives CDR1 SGHDT, CDR2 YYEEEE. The CDR3 reads CASSSLMDKSSPGELFF. Written as DNA, the CDR3 is TGTGCCAGCAGCTCGCTTATGGACAAGAGCTCTCCCGGGGAGCTGTTTTTT.

In this sample, this clonotype turned up many times. The rearrangement links TRBV6-2 or TRBV6-3 to TRBJ2-1; D gene uncertain. The germline gives CDR1 MNHEY, CDR2 SVGEGT. V was pared by 2 bases and J by 9 bases, with 8 bases between. The CDR3 has 12 residues. In DNA, the CDR3 is TGTGCCAGCAGTTACCCGCGTATTGAGCAGTTCTTC. Amino acid sequence: CASSYPRIEQFF.

The V gene is TRBV20-1, the J gene TRBJ1-3, with D perhaps matching TRBD1 (5 bases). V lost 3 bases and J 3 bases, leaving 18 bases between the germline ends. CDR3 length equals 16 residues. Per germline, CDR1 DFQATT and CDR2 SNEGSKA (reference sequence). CDR3 in DNA: TGCAGTGCTAGTTTCCTCATGGGGGAAGGTGGAAACACCATATATTTT. Translating gives CSASFLMGEGGNTIYF.

This clonotype was counted at least ten times. The rearrangement joins TRBV6-1 to TRBJ2-1; D gene ambiguous. CDR1 MNHNS and CDR2 SASEGT come from the germline V gene. The CDR3 is 11 amino acids. V was trimmed by 3 bases and J by 5 bases, leaving 2 bases between them. CDR3 nucleotide sequence: TGTGCCAGCAGTGACCACAATGAGCAGTTCTTC. It yields the protein CASSDHNEQFF.

This clonotype was recorded at least ten times. At one of its ends the junction is not consistent with the germline gene, which may arise from a read error. The chain is built from TRBV7-9 and TRBJ1-2; TRBD1 is a possible D gene (5 bases). Germline CDR1 SEHNR, CDR2 FQNEAQ (reference sequence). The CDR3 length is 12 residues. The CDR3 is CASSQIRGTLPF. The CDR3 nucleotides read TGTGCCAGCAGCCAAATAAGGGGTACACTCCCCTTC.

This clonotype was picked up a small number of times. The chain joins TRBV14 to TRBJ2-3, with a tentative D call TRBD2 (5 bases). V gave up 0 bases and J gave up 1 base, with 8 bases separating them. This CDR3 spans 15 amino acids. Germline CDR1 and CDR2: SGHDN and FVKESK. The CDR3 DNA reads TGTGCCAGCAGCCAAGAGGGAGAAGGCACAGATACGCAGTATTTT. Its translation: CASSQEGEGTDTQYF.

Only a few counts were recorded for this clonotype. J is TRBJ1-2 and V is TRBV12-3 or TRBV12-4; D is uncertain. This CDR3 has 13 amino acids. Trimming removed 4 bases from V and 4 bases from J, with 10 bases in between. CDR3 nucleotides: TGTGCCAGCAGTTCCCCAAAGGCCTATGGCTACACCTTC. Translating gives CASSSPKAYGYTF.

The J gene is TRBJ1-5, the V gene TRBV7-9, with no clear D. The V end lost 5 bases, the J end lost 2 bases, and 13 bases lay between the germline ends. The CDR3 has 15 residues. Germline V gene data show CDR1 as SEHNR and CDR2 as FQNEAQ (reference sequence). Written as DNA, the CDR3 is TGTGCCAGCAGCCCGGCGGGCTACGGCAATCAGCCCCAGCATTTT. Translated: CASSPAGYGNQPQHF.

This clonotype was seen ten or more times. The V and J genes are TRBV3-1 and TRBJ1-2, with a weak D call TRBD1 (5 bases). The germline CDR1 and CDR2 sequences are LGHDT and YNNKEL (reference sequence). V dropped 0 bases and J dropped 4 bases, with 9 bases sitting between them. This CDR3 is built from 14 residues. The CDR3 region is CASSQDQGAYGYTF. In nucleotides, the CDR3 is TGTGCCAGCAGCCAAGACCAGGGTGCCTATGGCTACACCTTC.

A few counts support this clonotype. The chain has TRBV20-1 and TRBJ2-1; D perhaps matches TRBD2 (5 bases). The V gene lost 6 bases and the J gene lost 1 base, with 19 bases spanning the gap. The germline CDR1 and CDR2 sequences are DFQATT and SNEGSKA (reference sequence). This CDR3 region has 16 residues. CDR3 DNA sequence: TGCAGTGCATTAGTGTGGGAGTTGGGTTCCTACAATGAGCAGTTCTTC. Translation gives CSALVWELGSYNEQFF.